The 17 T cell receptor beta chains listed next were all sequenced from one sample in a study of early stage breast cancer tumors. Here immunoSEQ multiplex PCR was the method, and the copy in TCRdb shows in-frame clones only, minus some. This sample has 40,000 to 60,000 clones; 78% occur once, and the top ten carry just under 3.5%. Sequencing input: blood. Receptor source: a person in their 40s with breast cancer.

This clone was recorded only once. The rearrangement links TRBV5-1 to TRBJ2-3, with 9 bases that match TRBD2. V lost 4 bases and J lost 4; bases outside the gene matches: 4. The V gene's germline CDR1 is SGHRS and CDR2 YFSETQ. CDR3 length: 14 amino acids. As DNA, the CDR3 is TGCGCCAGCAGCCCTAGGACTAGCGCAGATACGCAGTATTTT. Translated, it gives CASSPRTSADTQYF.

This clone came up a few times. The V and J genes are TRBV2 and TRBJ2-7; D uncertain. The CDR3 extends over 14 amino acids. CDR1 SNHLY and CDR2 FYNNEI come from the germline V gene. V was trimmed by 3 bases and J by 7 bases, leaving 16 bases between them. The CDR3 spells CASSEPFRAGEQYF. CDR3 nucleotide sequence: TGTGCCAGCAGTGAGCCCTTTAGGGCTGGGGAGCAGTACTTC.

J is TRBJ2-5 and V is TRBV7-9; 7 bases agree with TRBD2. The V segment lost 4 bases and the J segment 1 base; nucleotides outside the gene matches: 3. The CDR3 runs to 14 residues. The V gene's germline CDR1 is SEHNR and CDR2 FQNEAQ (reference sequence). The CDR3 DNA reads as TGTGCCAGCAGCTACGGGGGGTCCCAAGAGACCCAGTACTTC. Translated: CASSYGGSQETQYF.

J is TRBJ1-4 and V is TRBV7-2, with a weak D call TRBD1 (5 bases). Looked up from germline, CDR1 is SGHTA and CDR2 is FQGNSA. This CDR3 has 13 residues. The germline V and J ends were trimmed by 3 bases and 4 bases, with 6 bases remaining between them. CDR3 loop: CASSLGVNEKLFF. The CDR3 DNA sequence: TGTGCCAGCAGCTTGGGGGTTAATGAAAAACTGTTTTTT. Full variable domain (missing parts from reference TRBV7-2 and TRBJ1-4): GAGVSQSPSNKVTEKGKDVELRCDPISGHTALYWYRQSLGQGLEFLIYFQGNSAPDKSGLPSDRFSAERTGGSVSTLTIQRTQQEDSAVYLCASSLGVNEKLFFGSGTQLSVL.

As regards this clone: This specimen includes other DNA sequences encoding the same CDR3. The V gene is TRBV5-1, the J gene TRBJ2-1; 9 nucleotides agree with TRBD2. Trimming removed 3 bases from V and 4 bases from J; junction bases left unmatched: 2. The CDR3 length is 14 residues. Germline V lookup: CDR1 SGHRS, CDR2 YFSETQ. CDR3 amino acids: CASSSGLAYNEQFF. The CDR3 DNA reads as TGCGCCAGCAGCTCGGGACTAGCTTACAATGAGCAGTTCTTC.

This clone appeared a few times. The chain carries TRBV7-9 and TRBJ2-3; D not certain. V was pared by 4 bases and J by 8 bases, with 13 bases between. CDR3 size: 13 residues. Germline loops: CDR1 SEHNR, CDR2 FQNEAQ (reference sequence). CDR3 amino acids: CASSSPNSPTQYF. The CDR3 DNA follows: TGTGCCAGCAGCTCCCCGAACTCGCCTACGCAGTATTTT.

The rearrangement links TRBV2 to TRBJ2-3, with D possibly being TRBD2 (6 bases). The CDR3 loop spans 15 amino acids. The ends were cut back, 5 bases at V and 1 base at J, with 13 bases in the middle. Germline CDR1 reads SNHLY; CDR2 reads FYNNEI. The CDR3 region has the DNA TGTGCCAGCAGTCTCCGGGACTCACGCACAGATACGCAGTATTTT. Residues: CASSLRDSRTDTQYF.

The chain's CDR3 is CASSRQGQAFF. The DNA for the CDR3 is TGTGCCAGCAGTAGACAGGGCCAAGCTTTCTTT. This sequence joins TRBV27 and TRBJ1-1, with TRBD1 matching over 7 bases. Germline lookup yields CDR1 MNHEY and CDR2 SMNVEV (reference sequence). Trimming at V came to 5 bases and at J to 9 bases, leaving 3 bases not matched to a gene. The CDR3 consists of 11 residues.

This clone was detected once. The V and J genes are TRBV6-6 and TRBJ2-7, with 8 bases aligning to TRBD1. V shed 4 bases, J shed 0 bases, and the junction held 2 bases outside the gene matches. The CDR3 is 14 residues long. Germline CDR1 is MNHNY and CDR2 is SVGAGI (reference sequence). CDR3 nucleotide sequence: TGTGCCAGCAGTTGGGACAGGTTCTCCTACGAGCAGTACTTC. Protein product: CASSWDRFSYEQYF.

The chain is built from TRBV30 and TRBJ2-6, with unresolved D. The CDR3 is 15 amino acids. Germline-derived CDR1 and CDR2 are GTSNPN and SVGIG (reference sequence). Trimming removed 4 bases at V and 2 bases at J, with 12 bases between. For the CDR3, the DNA is TGTGCCTGGACCCCTCGAGGAACTGGGGCCAACGTCCTGACTTTC. This translates into CAWTPRGTGANVLTF.

This chain links TRBV5-1 with TRBJ2-1, with 9 bases aligning to TRBD2. This CDR3 comprises 16 residues. J lost 10 bases, V lost 2 bases, and 13 bases had no gene match. Germline CDR1 is SGHRS and CDR2 is YFSETQ. Here the CDR3 DNA reads TGCGCCAGCAGCTTTCGCACCGGGACTAGCTTAGACGAGCAGTTCTTC. Residues: CASSFRTGTSLDEQFF.

The gene calls are TRBV5-1 and TRBJ2-7, with D possibly being TRBD1 (6 bases). Per the germline V gene, CDR1 is SGHRS and CDR2 is YFSETQ. The CDR3 spans 14 residues. Deletions cut 4 bases from V and 1 base from J, with 12 bases between. The CDR3 DNA reads as TGCGCCAGCAGCCCTAGCAGGGGATCCTACGAGCAGTACTTC. As protein: CASSPSRGSYEQYF.

This clone appeared a single time. The chain is built from TRBV6-5 and TRBJ2-7, with TRBD2 identical over 12 bases. The J segment lost 5 bases and the V segment lost 6 bases, leaving 5 bases of the junction unmatched. Germline CDR1 reads MNHEY; CDR2 reads SVGAGI. The CDR3 is 14 amino acids. The CDR3 spells CASSQLAGGDEQYF. In nucleotides, the CDR3 is TGTGCCAGCAGCCAACTAGCGGGAGGAGACGAGCAGTACTTC.

The CDR3 coding sequence is TGTGCCTGGACCGCCGGACAGGCTAATAATGAAAAACTGTTTTTT. It translates to CAWTAGQANNEKLFF. The chain carries TRBV30 and TRBJ1-4; 7 nucleotides agree with TRBD1. CDR1 GTSNPN and CDR2 SVGIG come from the germline V gene (reference sequence). V trimming: 4 bases; J trimming: 4 bases; junction bases outside the gene matches: 9. This CDR3 comprises 15 residues.

CDR3 nucleotides: TGTGCCAGCAGCTTGGATGCTAGCGGGAGAACCCCCGCTGAGCAGTTCTTC. This codes for CASSLDASGRTPAEQFF. The chain has TRBV5-5 and TRBJ2-1; 10 bases agree with TRBD2. The CDR3 contains 17 residues. J gave up 9 bases and V 0 bases, and 12 bases lay outside the gene matches. Germline V gene data show CDR1 as SGHKS and CDR2 as YYEKEE (reference sequence).

The chain carries TRBV7-9 and TRBJ2-5, with 9 bases lining up with TRBD2. The CDR3 spans 17 residues. The V gene end was trimmed by 4 bases and the J gene end by 2 bases; junction bases not matched to a gene: 11. Per germline, CDR1 SEHNR and CDR2 FQNEAQ (reference sequence). CDR3 loop: CASSSGASGILQETQYF. In nucleotides, the CDR3 is TGTGCCAGCAGCTCGGGGGCTAGCGGGATCCTTCAAGAGACCCAGTACTTC.

The chain has TRBV11-2 and TRBJ2-3; tentatively, D is TRBD2 (5 bases). Trimming removed 5 bases from V and 6 bases from J, with 15 bases in between. This CDR3 comprises 14 residues. Germline CDR1 is SGHAT and CDR2 is FQNNGV. The CDR3 DNA is TGTGCCAGCAGCACCGAACTAGGATCGGATACGCAGTATTTT. This codes for CASSTELGSDTQYF.